This TCR beta chain appears in the sequencing data of a study of T cell changes during pregnancy in multiple sclerosis. This clone came up once. Using immunoSEQ multiplex PCR, the repertoire was profiled, and TCRdb retains in-frame clones only, with some absent. The sample shows roughly 69,000 clones, more than 75% of them seen only once. This CDR3 region has 16 residues. V gave up 4 bases and J gave up 7 bases; unmatched junction bases: 10. Germline V lookup: CDR1 SEHNR, CDR2 FQNEAQ (reference sequence). The TCR originated in a female donor with multiple sclerosis, enrolled in a pregnancy study. The chain employs TRBV7-9 and TRBJ2-1, with 10 bases aligning to TRBD2. The sequenced sample was peripheral blood, obtained in the third trimester of pregnancy. The CDR3: CASSYVSGGARNEQFF. CDR3 nucleotide sequence: TGTGCCAGCAGCTACGTGAGCGGGGGGGCCAGGAATGAGCAGTTCTTC. Filled out from reference TRBV7-9 and TRBJ2-1, the complete variable domain reads DTGVSQNPRHKITKRGQNVTFRCDPISEHNRLYWYRQTLGQGPEFLTYFQNEAQLEKSRLLSDRFSAERPKGSFSTLEIQRTEQGDSAMYLCASSYVSGGARNEQFFGPGTRLTVL.